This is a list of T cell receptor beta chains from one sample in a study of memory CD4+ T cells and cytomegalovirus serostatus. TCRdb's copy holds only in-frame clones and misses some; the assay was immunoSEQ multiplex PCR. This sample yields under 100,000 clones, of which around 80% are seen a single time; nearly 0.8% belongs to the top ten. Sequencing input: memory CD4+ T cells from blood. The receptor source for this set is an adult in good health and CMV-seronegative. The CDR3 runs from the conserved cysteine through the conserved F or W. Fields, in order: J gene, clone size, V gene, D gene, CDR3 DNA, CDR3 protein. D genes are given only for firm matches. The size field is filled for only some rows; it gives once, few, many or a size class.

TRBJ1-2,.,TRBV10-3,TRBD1,TGTGCCATCAGTGGGGGACAGTCTGGCTACACCTTC,CAISGGQSGYTF
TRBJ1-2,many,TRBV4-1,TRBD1,TGCGCCAGCAGCCGACAGGGGGCAGGTTATGGCTACACCTTC,CASSRQGAGYGYTF
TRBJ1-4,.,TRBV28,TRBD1,TGTGCCAGCAGCAAGTTACAGGGGAGGAGGAATGAAAAACTGTTTTTT,CASSKLQGRRNEKLFF
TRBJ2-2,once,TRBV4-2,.,TGTGCCAGCAGCCAAGATTATAGGCGGGGGCGAGACACCGGGGAGCTGTTTTTT,CASSQDYRRGRDTGELFF
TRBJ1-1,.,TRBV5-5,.,TGTGCCAGCAGCTTGGATACGGCGACTGAAGCTTTCTTT,CASSLDTATEAFF
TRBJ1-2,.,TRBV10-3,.,TGTGCCATCACTAACAGGGAAGGTGGCTACACCTTC,CAITNREGGYTF
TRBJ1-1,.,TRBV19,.,TGTGCCAGTAGTATAGGATACAGCATGAACACTGAAGCTTTCTTT,CASSIGYSMNTEAFF
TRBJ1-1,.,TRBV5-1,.,TGCGCCAGCAGCGTCCTAGACAGGTTAAACACTGAAGCTTTCTTT,CASSVLDRLNTEAFF
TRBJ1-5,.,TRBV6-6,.,TGTGCCAGCAGTTACTCCCCTAGCAATCAGCCCCAGCATTTT,CASSYSPSNQPQHF
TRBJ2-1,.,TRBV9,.,TGTGCCAGCAGCGTAGAAATGCAGAGCTCCTACAATGAGCAGTTCTTC,CASSVEMQSSYNEQFF
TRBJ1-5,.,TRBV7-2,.,TGTGCCAGCAGCTTATGGGGCAATCAGCCCCAGCATTTT,CASSLWGNQPQHF
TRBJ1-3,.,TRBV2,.,TGTGCCAGCACCATGAGGACAGTTTCTGGAAACACCATATATTTT,CASTMRTVSGNTIYF
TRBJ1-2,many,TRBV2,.,TGTGCCAGCAGTGTCGTGTCCGGGCCCTATGGCTACACCTTC,CASSVVSGPYGYTF
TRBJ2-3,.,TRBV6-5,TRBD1,TGTGCCAGCAGCGACACAGGGGGGACAGATACGCAGTATTTT,CASSDTGGTDTQYF
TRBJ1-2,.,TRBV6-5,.,TGTGCCAGCAGCGCAAATCGTGGCTACACCTTC,CASSANRGYTF
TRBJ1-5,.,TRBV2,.,TGTGCCAGCACTAATGGACAGCATAGCAATCAGCCCCAGCATTTT,CASTNGQHSNQPQHF
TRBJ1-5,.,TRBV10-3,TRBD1,TGTGCCATCAGTGAGTTAGGGACAGGGAACCAGCCCCAGCATTTT,CAISELGTGNQPQHF
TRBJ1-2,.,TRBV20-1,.,TGCAGTGCTTATTCAGGGGACGGCTACACCTTC,CSAYSGDGYTF
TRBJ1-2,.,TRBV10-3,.,TGTGCCATCACAAACGGAAACTATGGCTACACCTTC,CAITNGNYGYTF
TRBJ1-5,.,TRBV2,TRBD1,TGTGCCATTCGACAGGGAAATAGCAATCAGCCCCAGCATTTT,CAIRQGNSNQPQHF